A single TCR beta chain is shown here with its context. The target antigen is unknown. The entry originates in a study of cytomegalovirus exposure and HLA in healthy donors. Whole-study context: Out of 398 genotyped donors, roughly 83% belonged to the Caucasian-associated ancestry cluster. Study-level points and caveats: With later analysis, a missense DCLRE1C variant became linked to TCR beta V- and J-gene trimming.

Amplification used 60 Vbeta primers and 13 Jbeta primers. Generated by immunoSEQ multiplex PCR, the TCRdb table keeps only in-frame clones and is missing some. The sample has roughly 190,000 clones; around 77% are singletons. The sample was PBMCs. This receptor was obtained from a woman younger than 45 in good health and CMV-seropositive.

CDR3 sequence reads: CASSPPYSNQPQHF. Written as DNA, the CDR3 is TGTGCCAGCAGCCCTCCCTATAGCAATCAGCCCCAGCATTTT. The chain has TRBV9 and TRBJ1-5; D remains ambiguous. V was clipped by 4 bases and J by 0 bases, with 8 bases between them. Germline CDR1 is SGDLS and CDR2 is YYNGEE. This CDR3 has 14 amino acids. The whole variable domain, filled in from reference TRBV9 and TRBJ1-5, reads DSGVTQTPKHLITATGQRVTLRCSPRSGDLSVYWYQQSLDQGLQFLIQYYNGEERAKGNILERFSAQQFPDLHSELNLSSLELGDSALYFCASSPPYSNQPQHFGDGTRLSIL.